The 23 T cell receptor beta chains listed next were all sequenced from one sample in a study of cytomegalovirus exposure and HLA in healthy donors. This PCR relied on a set of 60 Vbeta primers and 13 Jbeta primers. TCRdb keeps only in-frame clones here, not all; method: immunoSEQ multiplex PCR. The top ten hold 12% of the sample, which has 60,000 to 75,000 clones, 55% to 75% seen once. The sequencing sample was made of PBMCs. The source of these receptors is a middle-aged woman in good health and CMV-seropositive.

The chain recombines TRBV7-3 with TRBJ1-2, with no clear D. The CDR3 loop spans 13 amino acids. V was pared by 2 bases and J by 0 bases, with 4 bases between. Germline lookup yields CDR1 SGHTA and CDR2 FQGTGA. CDR3 sequence reads: CASSLAANYGYTF. The CDR3 DNA reads TGTGCCAGCAGCTTAGCAGCTAACTATGGCTACACCTTC.

V and J are TRBV19 and TRBJ2-7, with TRBD2 identical over 8 bases. The CDR3 has 14 amino acids. The germline gives CDR1 LNHDA, CDR2 SQIVND (reference sequence). With 3 bases clipped from V and 2 bases from J, the junction kept 3 bases outside the gene matches. This CDR3 is CASSIQRGPYEQYF. The CDR3 region has the DNA TGTGCCAGTAGTATCCAGCGGGGGCCCTACGAGCAGTACTTC.

CDR3 nucleotide sequence: TGTGCCAGCAGCCAATCCGGTGCTTCTGGAAACACCATATATTTT. Residues: CASSQSGASGNTIYF. The chain has TRBV6-6 and TRBJ1-3; D gene ambiguous. The CDR3 runs 15 residues. V lost 6 bases to trimming and J lost 1 base, with 13 bases between them. Germline V CDR1 and CDR2: MNHNY, SVGAGI (reference sequence).

CDR3: CASSSTGTGANVLTF. The CDR3, as DNA: TGTGCCAGCAGCTCGACAGGAACTGGGGCCAACGTCCTGACTTTC. The V and J genes are TRBV7-3 and TRBJ2-6, with D perhaps TRBD1 (6 bases). Germline CDR1 reads SGHTA; CDR2 reads FQGTGA. V dropped 4 bases and J dropped 2 bases, with 9 bases sitting between them. This CDR3 has 15 amino acids.

This clone was recorded a few times. The chain recombines TRBV2 with TRBJ1-1; possibly TRBD1 for D (6 bases). Trimming removed 8 bases from V and 1 base from J, with 8 bases in between. Germline lookup yields CDR1 SNHLY and CDR2 FYNNEI. This CDR3 has 12 amino acids. The chain's CDR3 is CASETGNTEAFF. CDR3 sequence (DNA): TGTGCCAGCGAGACAGGGAACACTGAAGCTTTCTTT.

On this clone: Here the CDR3 omits its conserved ending phenylalanine or tryptophan, so a read error is the likely source. The DNA is omitted, as the CDR3 cannot be located on it reliably, and the CDR3 follows TCRdb's listing. V and J are TRBV5-4 and TRBJ2-7; TRBD1 is the table's D call and was not checked against the DNA. With termini counted, the CDR3 has 13 amino acids. CDR1 and CDR2 (germline): SGHNT, YYREEE (reference sequence). The CDR3: CASSPDRASTATY.

The rearrangement joins TRBV7-3 to TRBJ1-6, with a possible D match to TRBD1 (5 bases). This CDR3 comprises 15 residues. Germline CDR1 SGHTA, CDR2 FQGTGA. V gave up 2 bases and J gave up 9 bases, with 14 bases separating them. In DNA, the CDR3 is TGTGCCAGCAGCTTAGAATCAGGGCGGGGTTCACCCCTCCACTTT. Residues: CASSLESGRGSPLHF.

The chain uses TRBV7-3 and TRBJ2-2; 7 bases align to TRBD1. The CDR3 covers 15 residues. The junction had 8 bases not matched to a gene; V was cut back by 8 bases and J by 2 bases. Germline V CDR1 and CDR2: SGHTA, FQGTGA. The CDR3 region is CASGPDRDNTGELFF. The CDR3 nucleotides read TGTGCCAGCGGCCCTGACAGGGATAACACCGGGGAGCTGTTTTTT.

The V gene is TRBV4-2, the J gene TRBJ2-1; weak D call: TRBD2 (7 bases). The V end was cut by 0 bases, the J end by 0 bases, with 15 bases between. Germline-derived CDR1 and CDR2 are LGHNA and YNFKEQ. This CDR3 spans 18 amino acids. Here the CDR3 reads CASSQDGGAQSSYNEQFF. DNA for the CDR3: TGTGCCAGCAGCCAAGATGGGGGGGCCCAGAGCTCCTACAATGAGCAGTTCTTC.

The chain links TRBV7-9 to TRBJ2-5; D gene unclear. The CDR3 extends over 12 amino acids. Deletions cut 5 bases from V and 5 bases from J, with 9 bases between. CDR1 and CDR2 (germline): SEHNR, FQNEAQ (reference sequence). The CDR3 coding sequence is TGTGCCAGCAGCCGAATTGAGGAGACCCAGTACTTC. Translation gives CASSRIEETQYF.

This clone appeared a single time. CDR3 sequence (DNA): TGTGCCAGCAGCCCAACAGGGTGGACCGGGGAGCTGTTTTTT. Amino acid sequence: CASSPTGWTGELFF. V and J are TRBV7-3 and TRBJ2-2, with D possibly matching TRBD1 (6 bases). This CDR3 spans 14 amino acids. Germline-derived CDR1 and CDR2 are SGHTA and FQGTGA. Trimming removed 5 bases at V and 5 bases at J, with 12 bases between.

The chain has TRBV12-5 and TRBJ2-3; D is perhaps TRBD2 (5 bases). CDR3 length: 13 residues. Germline CDR1 is LGHNT and CDR2 is FRNRAP. The ends were cut back, 5 bases at V and 6 bases at J, with 12 bases in the middle. The CDR3 DNA is TGTGCTAGTGGTCCCCAGGACTTCGATACGCAGTATTTT. Translation gives CASGPQDFDTQYF.

The V and J genes are TRBV19 and TRBJ2-5; possible D gene TRBD2, 6 bases. Per the germline V gene, CDR1 is LNHDA and CDR2 is SQIVND (reference sequence). V shed 3 bases and J shed 5 bases, with 13 bases lying between them. The CDR3 extends over 14 amino acids. In DNA, the CDR3 is TGTGCCAGTAGTATCCGGGGAGGAAGTGAGACCCAGTACTTC. It is translated as CASSIRGGSETQYF.

The gene calls are TRBV7-2 and TRBJ2-3; 8 nucleotides align to TRBD1. J was trimmed by 3 bases and V by 4 bases; bases with no gene match: 6. The CDR3 loop spans 15 amino acids. Germline-derived CDR1 and CDR2 are SGHTA and FQGNSA. The CDR3 sequence: CASSSRTGRTDTQYF. CDR3 nucleotides: TGTGCCAGCAGCTCACGGACAGGGCGAACAGATACGCAGTATTTT. The entire variable domain, with the rest obtained from reference TRBV7-2 and TRBJ2-3, is as follows: GAGVSQSPSNKVTEKGKDVELRCDPISGHTALYWYRQSLGQGLEFLIYFQGNSAPDKSGLPSDRFSAERTGGSVSTLTIQRTQQEDSAVYLCASSSRTGRTDTQYFGPGTRLTVL.

V and J are TRBV2 and TRBJ2-7, with 8 nucleotides matching TRBD1. V lost 6 bases and J lost 2; bases outside the gene matches: 12. The CDR3 length is 16 residues. Germline assignment: CDR1 SNHLY and CDR2 FYNNEI. The CDR3 sequence: CASRDRVSGGAYEQYF. The CDR3 coding sequence is TGTGCCAGCAGGGACCGAGTCTCAGGGGGCGCCTACGAGCAGTACTTC.

This sequence joins TRBV27 and TRBJ1-4; D gene unclear. Germline V CDR1 and CDR2: MNHEY, SMNVEV (reference sequence). V lost 4 bases and J 5 bases, leaving 8 bases between the germline ends. The CDR3 length is 13 residues. The CDR3 coding sequence is TGTGCCAGCAGTTACTTAACCAATGAAAAACTGTTTTTT. It encodes CASSYLTNEKLFF. Based on the CDR3 plus reference TRBV27 and TRBJ1-4, the full variable domain is EAQVTQNPRYLITVTGKKLTVTCSQNMNHEYMSWYRQDPGLGLRQIYYSMNVEVTDKGDVPEGYKVSRKEKRNFPLILESPSPNQTSLYFCASSYLTNEKLFFGSGTQLSVL.

The CDR3 DNA sequence: TGTGCCAGCAGCCAGGATGCAGATACGCAGTATTTT. It encodes CASSQDADTQYF. This chain connects TRBV7-9 to TRBJ2-3; D unresolved. CDR3 length equals 12 residues. The germline V gene has CDR1 SEHNR and CDR2 FQNEAQ (reference sequence). Deletions cut 5 bases from V and 4 bases from J, with 7 bases between.

This sequence joins TRBV29-1 and TRBJ1-4; 7 bases align to TRBD1. The germline CDR1 and CDR2 sequences are SQVTM and ANQGSEA. The CDR3 consists of 12 residues. The J segment lost 5 bases and the V segment lost 4 bases, leaving 1 base of the junction unmatched. CDR3 coding DNA: TGCAGCGTTGTGACAGGGAATGAAAAACTGTTTTTT. As protein: CSVVTGNEKLFF.

The chain has TRBV11-1 and TRBJ2-2; the match to TRBD1 covers 7 bases. Germline V gene data show CDR1 as SGHAT and CDR2 as FQDESV (reference sequence). The CDR3 is 15 amino acids. Trimming cost V 3 bases and J 3 bases; bases outside gene matches: 4. The CDR3 DNA is TGTGCCAGCAGCTTGGGGACAGCCTACACCGGGGAGCTGTTTTTT. Translated: CASSLGTAYTGELFF.

The chain is built from TRBV5-1 and TRBJ2-1; tentative D call: TRBD1 (5 bases). Trimming stripped 2 bases from V and 2 bases from J, with 8 bases between. The CDR3 is 14 residues long. Germline loops: CDR1 SGHRS, CDR2 YFSETQ. The CDR3 DNA reads as TGCGCCAGCAGCTTTACAGGACCCTACAATGAGCAGTTCTTC. It translates to CASSFTGPYNEQFF.

This clone appeared once. The V call is TRBV9, the J call TRBJ2-3; D is possibly TRBD2 (5 bases). The germline V and J ends were trimmed by 3 bases and 6 bases, with 20 bases remaining between them. Germline V gives CDR1 SGDLS, CDR2 YYNGEE. The CDR3 is 16 amino acids. The CDR3 sequence is CASSARLITPGDTQYF. For the CDR3, the DNA is TGTGCCAGCAGCGCGAGACTGATAACACCGGGGGATACGCAGTATTTT.

The chain links TRBV28 to TRBJ1-4; TRBD1 might be the D (6 bases). The germline gives CDR1 MDHEN, CDR2 SYDVKM. The V end was cut by 4 bases, the J end by 7 bases, with 16 bases between. CDR3 size: 15 residues. CDR3 bases: TGTGCCAGCAGTTCGCCGAGGGGGAGAGTTGAAAAACTGTTTTTT. This translates into CASSSPRGRVEKLFF.

The chain links TRBV9 to TRBJ1-1, with 7 bases that match TRBD1. J was trimmed by 6 bases and V by 4 bases; bases with no gene match: 12. The germline gives CDR1 SGDLS, CDR2 YYNGEE. The CDR3 extends over 15 amino acids. CDR3 nucleotides: TGTGCCAGCAGCACAATAAGTCAGGGGGTGCCTGAAGCTTTCTTT. Residues: CASSTISQGVPEAFF.